What follows is one T cell receptor (beta chain) and its context. Antigen unknown. During its preparation, the TCRbeta library received unique molecular identifiers. Using its own MiXCR run on the PCR reads, TCRdb lists one record per CDR3 protein. The table shows about 500,000 distinct CDR3 sequences, with over 10% occurring only once. There are 16 residues in the CDR3. V lost 2 bases and J lost 7, with 18 bases in between. CDR1 SGHVS and CDR2 FNYEAQ come from the germline V gene. The sample comes from a study of T-cell reconstitution after alpha-beta-depleted transplantation in children. Study conclusions and caveats: Surviving recipient T cells and thymic progenitors produced the high day-60 TCRbeta diversity seen in some patients. The origin of alpha-beta T cells about two months after transplant was reportedly several hundred expanded graft clones. Newly generated T cells supplied most T-cell counts and diversity one year post-transplant.

This specimen consisted of PBMCs, mostly from graft donor cells, obtained 180 days after TCRalphabeta/CD19-depleted stem cell transplant. The V gene is TRBV7-6, the J gene TRBJ2-1; tentatively, D is TRBD1 (7 bases). The clonotype originates from a female patient aged 2-10 years who had a stem cell transplant for aplastic anemia, so the T cells may come from the graft donor. The CDR3 loop reads CASSLTAAGGWNEQFF. CDR3 nucleotides: TGTGCCAGCAGCTTAACTGCGGCAGGGGGGTGGAATGAGCAGTTCTTC.